These 10 T cell receptor beta chains originate from one sample sequenced in a study of blood T cell repertoires in COVID-19. The protocol was immunoSEQ multiplex PCR, while the TCRdb copy is restricted to in-frame clones and leaves out a portion. Here the sample spans about 130,000 clones, 70% to 90% being singletons. The sequenced sample consisted of peripheral blood. The receptors were sampled from a woman older than 75 with acute or convalescent COVID-19.

The chain employs TRBV2 and TRBJ2-2; possibly TRBD2 for D (5 bases). This CDR3 is built from 13 residues. Germline CDR1 and CDR2: SNHLY and FYNNEI. Trimming removed 5 bases at V and 6 bases at J, with 10 bases between. CDR3 amino acids: CASSLRRSGELFF. The CDR3 nucleotides are TGTGCCAGCAGTCTTCGGAGGTCCGGGGAGCTGTTTTTT.

This clone has only a few counts. The V call is TRBV7-9, the J call TRBJ2-5; TRBD2 matches at 10 bases. The germline CDR1 and CDR2 sequences are SEHNR and FQNEAQ (reference sequence). The junction had 13 bases not matched to a gene; V was cut back by 5 bases and J by 4 bases. The length of the CDR3 is 17 residues. CDR3 nucleotide sequence: TGTGCCAGCAGCCCCACCACGACTAGCGGGTTTCGAGAGACCCAGTACTTC. It is translated as CASSPTTTSGFRETQYF.

J is TRBJ1-2 and V is TRBV12-3 or TRBV12-4, with D unclear. V was cut by 3 bases and J by 4 bases, with 6 bases left in between. CDR3 length: 12 amino acids. CDR3 loop: CASSLEGYGYTF. The CDR3 nucleotides read TGTGCCAGCAGTTTGGAGGGCTATGGCTACACCTTC.

The chain employs TRBV7-9 and TRBJ2-1; 7 positions agree with TRBD2. CDR3 size: 15 residues. Germline V CDR1 and CDR2: SEHNR, FQNEAQ (reference sequence). V shed 0 bases and J 8 bases; nucleotides not matched to a gene: 7. The CDR3 coding sequence is TGTGCCAGCAGCTTAGCGTTGACTAGCAGCGATGAGCAGTTCTTC. Translating gives CASSLALTSSDEQFF.

The rearrangement uses TRBV9 and TRBJ2-1, with a weak D call TRBD2 (5 bases). In germline, CDR1 is SGDLS, CDR2 YYNGEE. The CDR3 spans 13 residues. V lost 3 bases to trimming and J lost 8 bases, with 12 bases between them. As DNA, the CDR3 is TGTGCCAGCAGCGGCGGGCCACGGGATGAGCAGTTCTTC. Translating gives CASSGGPRDEQFF. The full variable domain, completed using reference TRBV9 and TRBJ2-1, is DSGVTQTPKHLITATGQRVTLRCSPRSGDLSVYWYQQSLDQGLQFLIQYYNGEERAKGNILERFSAQQFPDLHSELNLSSLELGDSALYFCASSGGPRDEQFFGPGTRLTVL.

This chain joins TRBV11-2 and TRBJ1-1, with TRBD1 matching 8 bases. Germline CDR1 reads SGHAT; CDR2 reads FQNNGV. The CDR3 spans 13 residues. V dropped 5 bases and J dropped 10; count of bases not matched to a gene: 9. CDR3 in amino acids: CASSTGQGLLAFF. CDR3 in DNA: TGTGCCAGCAGCACAGGACAGGGCTTACTAGCTTTCTTT.

The chain employs TRBV18 and TRBJ1-1, with D unclear. The CDR3 spans 14 residues. Germline lookup yields CDR1 KGHSH and CDR2 LQKENI. Between the trimmed V and J ends, which lost 1 base and 1 base, there was a span of 7 bases. CDR3 DNA sequence: TGTGCCAGCTCACCACAGAGGAGGAACACTGAAGCTTTCTTT. Amino acids: CASSPQRRNTEAFF. Variable domain in full (rest from reference TRBV18 and TRBJ1-1): NAGVMQNPRHLVRRRGQEARLRCSPMKGHSHVYWYRQLPEEGLKFMVYLQKENIIDESGMPKERFSAEFPKEGPSILRIQQVVRGDSAAYFCASSPQRRNTEAFFGQGTRLTVV.

The rearrangement uses TRBV18 and TRBJ1-3; TRBD1 matches 9 bases. Germline lookup yields CDR1 KGHSH and CDR2 LQKENI. The CDR3 has 16 residues. The V segment lost 3 bases and the J segment 3 bases; nucleotides outside the gene matches: 6. The CDR3 protein is CASSPSGTGYGNTIYF. Written as DNA, the CDR3 is TGTGCCAGCTCACCGTCCGGGACAGGGTATGGAAACACCATATATTTT.

V gene TRBV7-3 combines with J gene TRBJ2-7; D is perhaps TRBD1 (5 bases). Looked up from germline, CDR1 is SGHTA and CDR2 is FQGTGA. This CDR3 spans 15 amino acids. V was cut by 2 bases and J by 2 bases, with 13 bases left in between. The CDR3: CASSLSSADTYEQYF. DNA of the CDR3: TGTGCCAGCAGCTTATCCAGCGCGGACACCTACGAGCAGTACTTC.

The chain links TRBV10-2 to TRBJ2-2; no reliable D call. V was shortened by 3 bases and J by 3 bases, with 5 bases between the two germline ends. CDR1 is WSHSY and CDR2 is SAAADI in the germline V gene. The CDR3 length is 13 residues. Written as DNA, the CDR3 is TGCGCCAGCAGTGACACTTACACCGGGGAGCTGTTTTTT. This sequence encodes CASSDTYTGELFF.